Below are 12 T cell receptor beta chains sequenced from a single sample in a study of a mutant IDH1 vaccine in newly diagnosed glioma. Their specific antigens are unknown. Described time point: week 23, last vaccination. A single vaccine dose contained 300 ug of mutant IDH1 20-mer peptide, and topical imiquimod was used with it. Profiled with immunoSEQ multiplex PCR; TCRdb holds only in-frame clones, not every one. The sample holds 50,000 to 65,000 clones, more than 75% seen once. The sample in question was PBMCs, obtained from a glioma patient whose treatment included an IDH1 peptide vaccine. These receptors were taken from a middle-aged man with glioma.

The sample holds one count of this clone. An end of the junction does not agree with germline; a read error may underlie this. The chain couples TRBV6-1 to TRBJ2-2, with 11 bases that match TRBD2. Germline CDR1 is MNHNS and CDR2 is SASEGT. This CDR3 contains 19 residues. CDR3 residues: CASREGSSGRGSNTGELFF. CDR3 nucleotide sequence: TGTGCCAGCAGGGAAGGGAGTAGCGGGAGGGGCTCGAACACCGGGGAGCTGTTTTTT.

This clone was seen a handful of times. The chain couples TRBV4-1 to TRBJ2-1; 9 bases match TRBD2. Trimming at V came to 0 bases and at J to 4 bases, leaving 7 bases not matched to a gene. CDR1 is MGHRA and CDR2 is YSYEKL in the germline V gene. The CDR3 loop spans 17 amino acids. CDR3 DNA: TGCGCCAGCAGCCAAGATTGGGAGACTAGCGGATACAATGAGCAGTTCTTC. Amino acid sequence: CASSQDWETSGYNEQFF.

The gene calls are TRBV23-1 and TRBJ2-5; a weak D match, TRBD2 (6 bases). TRBV23-1 is placed among ORFs of uncertain function. Trimming removed 6 bases from V and 4 bases from J, with 21 bases in between. CDR3 length: 16 amino acids. This CDR3 reads CASSRNSGSRGETQYF. For the CDR3, the DNA is TGCGCCAGCAGCCGAAACTCCGGGAGCCGGGGAGAGACCCAGTACTTC.

V usage is TRBV2 and J usage is TRBJ2-5; tentative D call: TRBD2 (5 bases). The germline V gene has CDR1 SNHLY and CDR2 FYNNEI. V shed 2 bases and J shed 7 bases, with 8 bases lying between them. The CDR3 runs 12 residues. In nucleotides, the CDR3 is TGTGCCAGCAGTGAAACTAGAGGGACCCAGTACTTC. As protein: CASSETRGTQYF.

The V and J genes are TRBV2 and TRBJ2-7; D is perhaps TRBD1 (7 bases). The ends were cut back, 8 bases at V and 3 bases at J, with 14 bases in the middle. CDR3 length: 13 amino acids. Germline CDR1 is SNHLY and CDR2 is FYNNEI. CDR3 DNA sequence: TGTGCCAGCCTTGCGGGACAGATCTACGAGCAGTACTTC. Encoded protein: CASLAGQIYEQYF.

CDR3 amino acids: CASRYQGTQPQHF. DNA of the CDR3: TGTGCCAGTAGATATCAGGGTACTCAGCCCCAGCATTTT. The rearrangement links TRBV19 to TRBJ1-5, with a possible D match to TRBD1 (5 bases). Trimming pared 6 bases from V and 6 bases from J, leaving 12 bases between. Germline V lookup: CDR1 LNHDA, CDR2 SQIVND (reference sequence). This CDR3 has 13 amino acids.

The rearrangement links TRBV5-4 to TRBJ2-7; 10 nucleotides line up with TRBD2. The J segment lost 7 bases and the V segment lost 0 bases, leaving 13 bases of the junction unmatched. CDR1 is SGHNT, CDR2 YYREEE, per germline (reference sequence). This CDR3 is built from 17 residues. CDR3 sequence (DNA): TGTGCCAGCAGCTTGGGGCTAGCGGGAGACTCGGCTAAAGAGCAGTACTTC. This encodes CASSLGLAGDSAKEQYF. Drawing the rest from reference TRBV5-4 and TRBJ2-7, the complete variable domain is ETGVTQSPTHLIKTRGQQVTLRCSSQSGHNTVSWYQQALGQGPQFIFQYYREEENGRGNFPPRFSGLQFPNYSSELNVNALELDDSALYLCASSLGLAGDSAKEQYFGPGTRLTVT.

The genes are TRBV29-1 and TRBJ2-7; D unresolved. Germline CDR1 reads SQVTM; CDR2 reads ANQGSEA. Trimming cost V 4 bases and J 0 bases, with 7 bases left between them. There are 12 residues in the CDR3. CDR3 region: CSVASSSYEQYF. The CDR3 region has the DNA TGCAGCGTTGCCTCGAGCTCCTACGAGCAGTACTTC.

This clone was seen just once. V usage is TRBV29-1 and J usage is TRBJ2-1; D not certain. The CDR3 contains 12 residues. Germline assignment: CDR1 SQVTM and CDR2 ANQGSEA. The V end was cut by 7 bases, the J end by 10 bases, with 17 bases between. The CDR3 sequence: CSARAQAIEQFF. The CDR3 coding sequence is TGCAGCGCTCGGGCACAAGCGATCGAGCAGTTCTTC.

The V and J genes are TRBV6-5 and TRBJ2-1; 9 positions match TRBD1. This CDR3 is 12 amino acids long. The V gene end was trimmed by 6 bases and the J gene end by 10 bases; junction bases not matched to a gene: 4. Germline CDR1 MNHEY, CDR2 SVGAGI. CDR3 DNA: TGTGCCAGCAGCACAGGGGGCAGGGAGCAGTTCTTC. This sequence encodes CASSTGGREQFF.

This CDR3 reads CASSQEKTGHQPQHF. CDR3 DNA sequence: TGCGCCAGCAGCCAAGAGAAGACAGGGCATCAGCCCCAGCATTTT. V is TRBV4-1 and J is TRBJ1-5; 7 bases line up with TRBD1. The junction had 4 bases not matched to a gene; V was cut back by 0 bases and J by 5 bases. Germline V lookup: CDR1 MGHRA, CDR2 YSYEKL. This CDR3 spans 15 amino acids.

The table lists this clone with a few counts. The chain couples TRBV27 to TRBJ2-1; TRBD2 matches 11 bases. Germline CDR1 reads MNHEY; CDR2 reads SMNVEV (reference sequence). The CDR3 totals 16 residues. V was clipped by 6 bases and J by 5 bases; unmatched bases: 9. CDR3 nucleotides: TGTGCCAGCAGCCCTAGCGGGGGGTGGGGGAACAATGAGCAGTTCTTC. As protein: CASSPSGGWGNNEQFF.